The clone carrying this T cell receptor beta chain was seen more than once but under ten times. With a much larger clone just one base away, this may be a read error. The conserved phenylalanine or tryptophan normally closing the CDR3 is absent here, so this likely arose from a read error. TRAV- and TRBV-specific primers primed first-strand cDNA, covering alpha and beta chains. With a V-primer adapter and a constant-region primer, TCRs were amplified for about 20 PCR cycles. Each CDR3 protein gets one entry after TCRdb re-called the reads with MiXCR. The table has around 80,000 distinct CDR3 sequences, around 18% seen once. This CDR3 has 14 amino acids. Germline CDR1 reads LNHNV; CDR2 reads YYDKDF (reference sequence). V was clipped by 0 bases and J by 7 bases, with 10 bases between them. These data come from a study of low-dose radiotherapy and immunotherapy resistance in tumors. Time point denoted: before trial treatment.

The clonotype originates from a male donor with prostate cancer. The sequences come from PBMCs, collected before treatment. V gene TRBV15 combines with J gene TRBJ2-1; D call uncertain. CDR3 loop: CATSRDVARNEQFL. For the CDR3, the DNA is TGTGCCACCAGCAGAGATGTTGCTAGAAATGAGCAGTTCCTC.